This T cell receptor beta chain came from a study of T cells in Graves' hyperthyroidism and ophthalmopathy. Notes on the study in general: Before onset, by a median of around six months, the model predicted ophthalmopathy.

Per germline, CDR1 GTSNPN and CDR2 SVGIG (reference sequence). The germline V and J ends were trimmed by 0 bases and 2 bases, with 8 bases remaining between them. This CDR3 has 13 residues. Newly diagnosed hyperthyroidism patients aged 18 to 65 years had disease lasting under 2 months. This clonotype was detected ten times or more. No antigen is known for it. The TCR beta CDR3 regions underwent amplification using RNA transcripts as the source. During a first-round RT-PCR of the TCR CDR3, the HTBI primer set was used. TCRdb used MiXCR to reprocess the multiplex PCR reads, holding one entry per CDR3 protein. This table has roughly 380,000 distinct CDR3 sequences, roughly 14% appearing once.

The chain joins TRBV30 to TRBJ2-7; D unclear. This TCR came from a young man with Graves' hyperthyroidism that later progressed to Graves' ophthalmopathy. Sequenced: blood. In DNA, the CDR3 is TGTGCCTGGAGTGTATGGAACACCTACGAGCAGTACTTC. Protein product: CAWSVWNTYEQYF.